The 19 T cell receptor beta chains presented below share a single source sample, sequenced in a study of CD4+ T cells in melanoma (dated by TCRdb to between 2021 and 2024). To prepare the library, the immunoSEQ multiplex PCR assay was applied. TCRdb re-hosts the immuneACCESS table, in-frame sequences only. Its copies lack some clones; in the studies checked, an unresolved V gene accounts for under half of them, and the cause for the rest is not known. This sample gives about 120,000 clones in total; 92% of them show up just once. Of the sample, less than 4% falls within the top ten clones. The sequenced material came from peripheral blood. Receptor source: a human donor with melanoma.

J is TRBJ2-1 and V is TRBV4-3; a weak D match, TRBD2 (7 bases). Trimming shortened V by 5 bases and J by 0 bases, and 20 bases separated the two germline ends. Germline V gene lookup returns CDR1 LGHNA and CDR2 YSLEER. The CDR3 extends over 18 amino acids. The CDR3, as DNA: TGCGCCAGCAGCATGGGGGCTAGCGGTTTCAGCTCCTACAATGAGCAGTTCTTC. Translating it yields CASSMGASGFSSYNEQFF.

The chain recombines TRBV7-9 with TRBJ1-3, with D possibly matching TRBD1 (6 bases). Trimming cost V 2 bases and J 3 bases, with 11 bases left between them. The CDR3 contains 15 residues. Germline V gives CDR1 SEHNR, CDR2 FQNEAQ (reference sequence). This CDR3 reads CASSLPRGSGNTIYF. DNA for the CDR3: TGTGCCAGCAGCTTACCCAGGGGTAGTGGAAACACCATATATTTT.

V is TRBV6-1 and J is TRBJ2-5; D possibly uses TRBD1 or TRBD2 (6 bases each). The end of the DNA fits TRBJ2-7 better, so the J call may be wrong. Germline-derived CDR1 and CDR2 are MNHNS and SASEGT. CDR3 length: 12 amino acids. For the CDR3, the DNA is TGTGCCAGCAGAAGGGGGGCGAACGAGCAGTACTTC. Its translation: CASRRGANEQYF.

The DNA for the CDR3 is TGTGCCTCTAGGGGAACCGCGAACACCGGGGAGCTGTTTTTT. This encodes CASRGTANTGELFF. The V and J genes are TRBV30 and TRBJ2-2; D is perhaps TRBD1 (5 bases). Germline loops: CDR1 GTSNPN, CDR2 SVGIG (reference sequence). This CDR3 is built from 14 residues. Trimming removed 7 bases from V and 0 bases from J, with 12 bases in between.

The chain employs TRBV11-2 and TRBJ2-2; D uncertain. V lost 5 bases, J lost 2 bases, and 12 bases lay in between. The CDR3 is 15 amino acids. The V gene's germline CDR1 is SGHAT and CDR2 FQNNGV. CDR3 sequence (DNA): TGTGCCAGCAGCCTACTGCTGGGAAACACCGGGGAGCTGTTTTTT. This translates into CASSLLLGNTGELFF.

The CDR3 coding sequence is TGTGCCAGCAACCAGGGACTAGCCTACACAGATACGCAGTATTTT. Translating it yields CASNQGLAYTDTQYF. The chain uses TRBV7-2 and TRBJ2-3; the match to TRBD2 covers 9 bases. CDR1 is SGHTA and CDR2 is FQGNSA in the germline V gene. V gave up 7 bases and J gave up 2 bases; unmatched junction bases: 7. The length of the CDR3 is 15 residues. The full variable domain, with the rest looked up from reference TRBV7-2 and TRBJ2-3, is GAGVSQSPSNKVTEKGKDVELRCDPISGHTALYWYRQSLGQGLEFLIYFQGNSAPDKSGLPSDRFSAERTGGSVSTLTIQRTQQEDSAVYLCASNQGLAYTDTQYFGPGTRLTVL.

The J gene is TRBJ2-5, the V gene TRBV4-3; no definite D call. Trimming took off 0 bases at V and 5 bases at J, with 7 bases between the two ends. There are 13 residues in the CDR3. Germline V gene lookup returns CDR1 LGHNA and CDR2 YSLEER. The CDR3 coding sequence is TGCGCCAGCAGCCAAGAGGGCTGGGAGACCCAGTACTTC. Its protein product is CASSQEGWETQYF.

The chain couples TRBV27 to TRBJ2-7; maybe TRBD2 (7 bases). V lost 6 bases to trimming and J lost 0 bases, with 21 bases between them. The CDR3 totals 17 residues. The germline V gene encodes CDR1 MNHEY and CDR2 SMNVEV (reference sequence). The CDR3 reads CASRVYGGGTSSYEQYF. CDR3 sequence (DNA): TGTGCCAGCAGAGTTTATGGGGGGGGGACAAGCTCCTACGAGCAGTACTTC.

J is TRBJ2-7 and V is TRBV2; unclear D gene. Trimming pared 3 bases from V and 3 bases from J, leaving 6 bases between. The CDR3 is 12 residues long. CDR1 and CDR2 from the germline V gene are SNHLY and FYNNEI. The CDR3 loop is CASSDGGYEQYF. The CDR3 DNA sequence: TGTGCCAGCAGTGACGGCGGCTACGAGCAGTACTTC.

This clone has a handful of counts. The V call is TRBV4-1, the J call TRBJ1-5; D is uncertain. The V end was cut by 4 bases, the J end by 3 bases, with 7 bases between. Germline V gives CDR1 MGHRA, CDR2 YSYEKL. The CDR3 is 13 residues long. The CDR3 DNA sequence: TGCGCCAGCAGCCGCGGGTACAATCAGCCCCAGCATTTT. Translating it yields CASSRGYNQPQHF.

The genes are TRBV9 and TRBJ2-2; D unresolved. Trimming cost V 1 base and J 3 bases, with 10 bases left between them. The CDR3 contains 15 residues. The germline V gene has CDR1 SGDLS and CDR2 YYNGEE. CDR3 in amino acids: CASSVWAGYTGELFF. CDR3 DNA: TGTGCCAGCAGCGTATGGGCAGGATACACCGGGGAGCTGTTTTTT. The full variable domain, in which reference TRBV9 and TRBJ2-2 provide the parts outside the CDR3, is DSGVTQTPKHLITATGQRVTLRCSPRSGDLSVYWYQQSLDQGLQFLIQYYNGEERAKGNILERFSAQQFPDLHSELNLSSLELGDSALYFCASSVWAGYTGELFFGEGSRLTVL.

The rearrangement uses TRBV4-3 and TRBJ1-5; D call uncertain. The V gene lost 0 bases and the J gene lost 2 bases, with 5 bases spanning the gap. Germline values: CDR1 LGHNA, CDR2 YSLEER. The CDR3 sequence is 14 residues long. The CDR3 protein is CASSQDFRNQPQHF. CDR3 nucleotide sequence: TGCGCCAGCAGCCAAGATTTTCGCAATCAGCCCCAGCATTTT.

The chain joins TRBV25-1 to TRBJ2-1; D remains unclear. This CDR3 contains 14 residues. Deletions cut 0 bases from V and 7 bases from J, with 10 bases between. The germline V gene encodes CDR1 MGHDK and CDR2 SYGVNS. The CDR3 region has the DNA TGTGCCAGCAGTGAATACGGGCGCATAAATGAGCAGTTCTTC. Its protein product is CASSEYGRINEQFF.

The chain joins TRBV10-3 to TRBJ1-4; tentatively, D is TRBD1 (6 bases). V gave up 2 bases and J gave up 7 bases, with 11 bases separating them. Looked up from germline, CDR1 is ENHRY and CDR2 is SYGVKD. This CDR3 is 14 amino acids long. CDR3 in amino acids: CAISERGSVEKLFF. CDR3 coding DNA: TGTGCCATCAGTGAGAGGGGGTCGGTTGAAAAACTGTTTTTT.

J is TRBJ2-4 and V is TRBV7-9; D not resolved. Trimming took off 5 bases at V and 0 bases at J, with 11 bases between the two ends. Germline V gives CDR1 SEHNR, CDR2 FQNEAQ (reference sequence). CDR3 length: 15 amino acids. CDR3 nucleotides: TGTGCCAGCAGCCCTCAACAGAGAGCCAAAAACATTCAGTACTTC. It encodes CASSPQQRAKNIQYF.

This rearrangement joins TRBV10-3 to TRBJ2-2, with 7 bases that match TRBD1. CDR3 length equals 12 residues. CDR1 and CDR2 (germline): ENHRY, SYGVKD. J gave up 6 bases and V 10 bases, and 5 bases lay outside the gene matches. The CDR3 protein is CATHTGAGELFF. CDR3 DNA: TGTGCCACACATACAGGGGCCGGGGAGCTGTTTTTT.

Concerning this clone: One end of the junction does not line up with germline, which may come from a read error. This chain connects TRBV28 to TRBJ2-7; TRBD2 might be the D (6 bases). The CDR3 length is 12 residues. CDR1 is MDHEN and CDR2 is SYDVKM in the germline V gene. CDR3 in DNA: TGTGCCAGCAGTTCCCCCGGGGGAAGTCCTGGCTTC. Translation: CASSSPGGSPGF.

The chain has TRBV7-2 and TRBJ2-7; D is ambiguous. V was cut by 3 bases and J by 0 bases, with 9 bases left in between. From germline, CDR1 is SGHTA and CDR2 FQGNSA. The CDR3 consists of 14 residues. The CDR3 nucleotides are TGTGCCAGCAGCTTTTCCAGGAGCTCCTACGAGCAGTACTTC. It yields the protein CASSFSRSSYEQYF.

This chain joins TRBV19 and TRBJ2-3, with a tentative D call TRBD1 (5 bases). V shed 6 bases and J shed 1 base, with 14 bases lying between them. Germline lookup yields CDR1 LNHDA and CDR2 SQIVND (reference sequence). The CDR3 runs to 15 residues. CDR3 in amino acids: CASRFLGDRTDTQYF. The CDR3 DNA reads TGTGCCAGTAGGTTCTTAGGGGATCGCACAGATACGCAGTATTTT.